This T cell receptor beta chain was sequenced during a study of human T cells and chemical hapten exposure. For this clonotype: Its specificity is not known.

Findings and caveats of the study: The number of TCRs above 1 in 1000 frequency did not change after DPC sensitization.

Time point defined: patch test 1, 2 weeks after DPC sensitization. Treatment given: therapeutic diphenylcyclopropenone sensitization with weekly scalp DPC. In the authors' workflow: Sample-level TCR yields exhibited a median of approximately 88,000, with a range of about 23,224 to 690,600. TCRdb re-derived calls from the RACE reads in MiXCR, one entry per CDR3 protein. These V and J calls are TCRdb output, not the study's own analysis. Of 95,000 to 150,000 distinct CDR3 sequences listed, roughly an eighth are singletons. The receptor was isolated from a man between 18 and 29 years old with alopecia areata. Some clones in this sample may be carry-over from other donors' samples. The material sequenced was whole blood, taken in connection with sensitization to the hapten diphenylcyclopropenone (DPC).

The CDR3 here is CAISAGQGQKVTEAFF. CDR3 bases: TGTGCCATCAGTGCAGGACAGGGGCAAAAGGTCACTGAAGCTTTCTTT. The V and J genes are TRBV10-3 and TRBJ1-1; 9 bases line up with TRBD1. J was trimmed by 4 bases and V by 4 bases; bases with no gene match: 10. The CDR3 is 16 amino acids. Germline V lookup: CDR1 ENHRY, CDR2 SYGVKD.